Following are 8 T cell receptor beta chains from one sample sequenced in a study of cytomegalovirus exposure and HLA in healthy donors. The primer mix had 60 Vbeta and 13 Jbeta primers. This table comes from immunoSEQ multiplex PCR, and its TCRdb copy is limited to in-frame clones, with some not included. The sample contains under 200,000 clones, under 80% of which appear only once. The sequenced sample consisted of PBMCs. Source of these receptors: a woman aged 25 to 39 in good health and CMV-seronegative.

This clone occurred a few times. The rearrangement links TRBV5-4 to TRBJ1-1; TRBD1 matches at 9 bases. V lost 6 bases, J lost 5 bases, and 20 bases stayed unmatched. Germline CDR1 is SGHNT and CDR2 is YYREEE (reference sequence). CDR3 length: 18 residues. CDR3 amino acids: CASTGGPWTGVTKTEAFF. As DNA, the CDR3 is TGTGCCAGCACCGGGGGTCCGTGGACAGGGGTGACAAAGACTGAAGCTTTCTTT.

This clone was counted between two and nine times. V and J are TRBV18 and TRBJ1-1; D is possibly TRBD1 (5 bases). Germline CDR1 and CDR2: KGHSH and LQKENI. V lost 3 bases and J 5 bases, leaving 19 bases between the germline ends. This CDR3 contains 16 residues. CDR3 in amino acids: CASSPTLGRVATEAFF. CDR3 in DNA: TGTGCCAGCTCACCGACACTGGGCAGGGTGGCAACTGAAGCTTTCTTT.

The V gene is TRBV6-4, the J gene TRBJ1-5, with 7 bases aligning to TRBD1. The CDR3 extends over 14 amino acids. The V segment lost 6 bases and the J segment 6 bases; nucleotides outside the gene matches: 8. CDR1 and CDR2 (germline): MRHNA, SNTAGT. The CDR3 DNA sequence: TGTGCCAGCAGCCTAACAGGGGAAGGTCAGCCCCAGCATTTT. Amino acid sequence: CASSLTGEGQPQHF.

V usage is TRBV7-8 and J usage is TRBJ2-7; 7 nucleotides line up with TRBD2. The CDR3 has 18 amino acids. V was clipped by 5 bases and J by 1 base; unmatched bases: 17. CDR1 and CDR2 from the germline V gene are SGHVS and FQNEAQ. As DNA, the CDR3 is TGTGCCAGCAGCCCACAGGCCCAATTCAGCGGGGCGTCCTACGAGCAGTACTTC. This gives the protein CASSPQAQFSGASYEQYF.

V usage is TRBV10-3 and J usage is TRBJ2-2, with TRBD2 as a possible D gene (5 bases). Trimming left V 7 bases short and J 1 base short, with 13 bases between. CDR1 is ENHRY and CDR2 is SYGVKD in the germline V gene. The CDR3 spans 15 residues. The chain's CDR3 is CAITKSAGNTGELFF. The CDR3 DNA is TGTGCCATCACTAAGAGTGCGGGGAACACCGGGGAGCTGTTTTTT.

J is TRBJ1-1 and V is TRBV5-1; no definite D call. This CDR3 is 15 amino acids long. The germline V gene has CDR1 SGHRS and CDR2 YFSETQ. V was cut by 0 bases and J by 5 bases, with 14 bases left in between. The DNA of the CDR3 is TGCGCCAGCAGCTTGGATTTGGGGAGTCGGACTGAAGCTTTCTTT. Encoded protein: CASSLDLGSRTEAFF. Looking up the rest from reference TRBV5-1 and TRBJ1-1 gives the full variable domain: KAGVTQTPRYLIKTRGQQVTLSCSPISGHRSVSWYQQTPGQGLQFLFEYFSETQRNKGNFPGRFSGRQFSNSRSEMNVSTLELGDSALYLCASSLDLGSRTEAFFGQGTRLTVV.

This clone came up a few times. The chain links TRBV11-2 to TRBJ2-2, with TRBD1 identical over 9 bases. V shed 3 bases, J shed 3 bases, and the junction held 8 bases outside the gene matches. Per germline, CDR1 SGHAT and CDR2 FQNNGV. The CDR3 runs 17 residues. The CDR3 DNA reads as TGTGCCAGCAGCTTGCCCCCGGGACAGGGATACACCGGGGAGCTGTTTTTT. This sequence encodes CASSLPPGQGYTGELFF.

J is TRBJ2-5 and V is TRBV4-1, with TRBD1 matching over 8 bases. The J call may be in error: the DNA end matches TRBJ2-7 better. This CDR3 comprises 14 residues. Germline V CDR1 and CDR2: MGHRA, YSYEKL. The chain's CDR3 is CASSQDRGRYEQYF. CDR3 coding DNA: TGCGCCAGCAGCCAAGACAGGGGGCGCTACGAGCAGTACTTC.